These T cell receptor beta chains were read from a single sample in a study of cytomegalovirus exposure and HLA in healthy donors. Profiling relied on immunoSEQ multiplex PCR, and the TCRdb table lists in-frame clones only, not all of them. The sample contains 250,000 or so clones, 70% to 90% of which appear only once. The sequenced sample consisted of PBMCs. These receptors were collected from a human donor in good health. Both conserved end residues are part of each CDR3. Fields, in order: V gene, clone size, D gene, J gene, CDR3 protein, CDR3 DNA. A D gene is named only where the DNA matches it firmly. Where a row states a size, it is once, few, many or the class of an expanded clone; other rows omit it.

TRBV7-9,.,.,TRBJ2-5,CASTFGGYQETQYF,TGTGCCAGCACGTTCGGCGGCTACCAAGAGACCCAGTACTTC
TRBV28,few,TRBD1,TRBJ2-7,CASSSGTEGLDF,TGTGCCAGCAGTTCCGGGACAGAGGGCTTGGACTTC
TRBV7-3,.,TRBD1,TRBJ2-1,CASSLFPPGQNNEQFF,TGTGCCAGCAGCTTATTCCCCCCGGGACAGAACAATGAGCAGTTCTTC
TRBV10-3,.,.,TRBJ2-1,CAISESGTPNEQFF,TGTGCCATCAGTGAGTCCGGGACACCGAATGAGCAGTTCTTC
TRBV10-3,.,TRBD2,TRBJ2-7,CAIRSGTSGEYEQYF,TGTGCCATCAGGTCAGGGACTAGCGGGGAATACGAGCAGTACTTC
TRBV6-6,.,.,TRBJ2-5,CASLTGRGETQYF,TGTGCCAGCCTTACAGGGAGGGGAGAGACCCAGTACTTC
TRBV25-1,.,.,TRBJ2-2,CASSDVSGNTGELFF,TGTGCCAGCAGTGATGTGAGCGGGAACACCGGGGAGCTGTTTTTT
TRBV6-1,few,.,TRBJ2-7,CASSEKGHIYEQYF,TGTGCCAGCAGTGAAAAGGGACATATATACGAGCAGTACTTC
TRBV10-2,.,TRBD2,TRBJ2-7,CASSEGPSGSHEQYF,TGCGCCAGCAGTGAGGGGCCTAGCGGGAGCCACGAGCAGTACTTC
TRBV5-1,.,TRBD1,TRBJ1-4,CASSATGGPNEKLFF,TGCGCCAGCAGCGCGACAGGGGGGCCTAATGAAAAACTGTTTTTT
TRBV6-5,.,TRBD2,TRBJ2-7,CASSAGLARPYEQYF,TGTGCCAGCAGTGCGGGACTAGCGCGTCCCTACGAGCAGTACTTC
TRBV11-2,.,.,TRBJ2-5,CASSLAGGETQYF,TGTGCCAGCAGCTTAGCAGGGGGGGAGACCCAGTACTTC
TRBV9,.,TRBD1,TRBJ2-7,CASSVGGTGGHYERYF,TGTGCCAGCAGCGTAGGAGGGACAGGGGGTCACTACGAGCGGTACTTC
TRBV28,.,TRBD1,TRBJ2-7,CASRTGLYEQYF,TGTGCCAGCAGGACAGGGCTCTACGAGCAGTACTTC